Presented here are 9 T cell receptor beta chains from one specimen sequenced in a study of T cell repertoires in cytomegalovirus infection. TCRdb analysed the reads with MiXCR anew, one entry per CDR3 protein. The sample includes about 830,000 distinct CDR3 sequences, 30% to 35% of them seen just once. These TCRs' antigens remain unknown. Sequences were derived from cultured CD8+ T cells from PBMCs, sampled from culture after CMV antigen stimulation. Every receptor here comes from a human donor in good health (CMV status not recorded). Some clones in this sample may be carry-over from other donors' samples.

V usage is TRBV10-3 and J usage is TRBJ2-7, with TRBD1 identical over 9 bases. The V gene's germline CDR1 is ENHRY and CDR2 SYGVKD. The CDR3 totals 13 residues. V shed 11 bases and J 7 bases; nucleotides not matched to a gene: 12. CDR3 amino acids: CACVGTGLGEQYF. Here the CDR3 DNA reads TGTGCCTGCGTCGGGACAGGGCTTGGAGAGCAGTACTTC.

The chain joins TRBV27 to TRBJ2-7; 10 bases match TRBD1. J lost 4 bases, V lost 5 bases, and 5 bases had no gene match. CDR3 length: 14 residues. Per germline, CDR1 MNHEY and CDR2 SMNVEV (reference sequence). The DNA of the CDR3 is TGTGCCAGCAGTAATCGACAGGGGGCTTACGAGCAGTACGTC. Encoded protein: CASSNRQGAYEQYV.

This clonotype was seen a few times. The chain uses TRBV6-2 or TRBV6-3 and TRBJ2-3; tentative D call: TRBD2 (5 bases). Trimming pared 6 bases from V and 6 bases from J, leaving 16 bases between. Germline assignment: CDR1 MNHEY and CDR2 SVGEGT. CDR3 size: 14 residues. In DNA form, the CDR3 reads TGTGCCAGCAGCACCCTACCCGGCGGGGATACGCAGTATTTT. Translating it yields CASSTLPGGDTQYF.

This chain joins TRBV12-3 or TRBV12-4 and TRBJ1-4; 11 bases line up with TRBD1. The CDR3 runs to 14 residues. V was clipped by 7 bases and J by 7 bases; unmatched bases: 5. The CDR3 coding sequence is TGTGCCAGCACCGAGGACAGGGGGCGTGAAAAACTGTTTTTT. Its translation: CASTEDRGREKLFF.

The table lists this clonotype with a few counts. CDR3 protein: CASSQDSRGSTKNIQYF. CDR3 bases: TGTGCCAGCAGCCAAGATAGCAGGGGGTCAACCAAAAACATTCAGTACTTC. The genes are TRBV4-2 and TRBJ2-4; 7 bases are a match to TRBD1. The CDR3 runs to 17 residues. Looked up from germline, CDR1 is LGHNA and CDR2 is YNFKEQ. Trimming removed 0 bases from V and 2 bases from J; junction bases left unmatched: 7.

This clonotype appeared many times. The chain carries TRBV6-5 and TRBJ2-1; weak D call: TRBD2 (6 bases). From germline, CDR1 is MNHEY and CDR2 SVGAGI. The CDR3 has 16 residues. Trimming took off 5 bases at V and 1 base at J, with 15 bases between the two ends. This CDR3 reads CASSQEGSGSYNEQFF. CDR3 bases: TGTGCCAGCAGTCAAGAGGGTAGCGGTTCCTACAATGAGCAGTTCTTC.

The rearrangement links TRBV15 to TRBJ2-3; weak D call: TRBD2 (6 bases). This CDR3 is built from 16 residues. Trimming left V 0 bases short and J 4 bases short, with 14 bases between. Germline lookup yields CDR1 LNHNV and CDR2 YYDKDF (reference sequence). The CDR3 protein is CATSRDWGSGADTQYF. CDR3 nucleotides: TGTGCCACCAGCAGAGATTGGGGCTCGGGAGCAGATACGCAGTATTTT.

This clonotype was seen repeatedly, ten times or more. This chain links TRBV6-5 with TRBJ1-3; D gene ambiguous. The length of the CDR3 is 16 residues. The V gene's germline CDR1 is MNHEY and CDR2 SVGAGI. Trimming shortened V by 2 bases and J by 0 bases, and 11 bases separated the two germline ends. CDR3 in DNA: TGTGCCAGCAGTTACGGGCAGAGACTCTCTGGAAACACCATATATTTT. This gives the protein CASSYGQRLSGNTIYF.

This clonotype was seen a handful of times. The chain links TRBV10-1 to TRBJ2-7; D possibly uses TRBD1 or TRBD2 (6 bases each). This CDR3 is built from 14 residues. Trimming stripped 0 bases from V and 7 bases from J, with 13 bases between. The V gene's germline CDR1 is WNHNN and CDR2 SYGVQD (reference sequence). The CDR3 loop reads CASSESGRGGEQYF. CDR3 DNA: TGCGCCAGCAGTGAGTCGGGCAGGGGAGGTGAGCAGTACTTC.